These 21 T cell receptor beta chains share one sample of origin, sequenced in a study of graft-versus-host responses after intestinal transplantation. No antigen has been assigned to these receptors. Produced via immunoSEQ multiplex PCR; TCRdb's table is partial and in-frame only. The sample contains 65,000 to 85,000 clones, more than 75% of which appear only once. This sample comprised unstimulated CD8+ T cells sorted from spleen or lymph node cells, obtained before transplant. Source of these receptors: a human donor who was the organ donor for an intestinal transplant.

This chain joins TRBV30 and TRBJ2-7, with D possibly being TRBD2 (6 bases). Trimming took off 1 base at V and 2 bases at J, with 12 bases between the two ends. Germline-derived CDR1 and CDR2 are GTSNPN and SVGIG (reference sequence). The CDR3 has 14 residues. CDR3 region: CAWSDRTMAYEQYF. DNA of the CDR3: TGTGCCTGGAGTGATAGGACTATGGCCTACGAGCAGTACTTC.

This sequence joins TRBV7-3 and TRBJ2-1; perhaps TRBD2 as D (6 bases). The CDR3 spans 13 residues. Germline loops: CDR1 SGHTA, CDR2 FQGTGA. V lost 1 base and J lost 7, with 8 bases in between. DNA of the CDR3: TGTGCCAGCAGCTTAAGGGCGGGGAATGAGCAGTTCTTC. Translating gives CASSLRAGNEQFF.

Written as DNA, the CDR3 is TGTGCCAGCAGGGAGGGAGGCCGCAACTCTGGAAACACCATATATTTT. Residues: CASREGGRNSGNTIYF. The rearrangement joins TRBV27 to TRBJ1-3, with D uncertain. This CDR3 is 16 amino acids long. The germline CDR1 and CDR2 sequences are MNHEY and SMNVEV (reference sequence). V was shortened by 6 bases and J by 0 bases, with 15 bases between the two germline ends.

This clone has just one count. This chain connects TRBV6-1 to TRBJ2-7, with unresolved D. Trimming stripped 2 bases from V and 4 bases from J, with 12 bases between. From germline, CDR1 is MNHNS and CDR2 SASEGT. The CDR3 contains 14 residues. CDR3 residues: CASSELESEYEQYF. The CDR3, as DNA: TGTGCCAGCAGTGAACTCGAATCCGAGTACGAGCAGTACTTC.

The rearrangement joins TRBV30 to TRBJ2-7; D is unclear. The CDR3 sequence is 13 residues long. Germline CDR1 GTSNPN, CDR2 SVGIG (reference sequence). Deletions cut 3 bases from V and 3 bases from J, with 12 bases between. CDR3 sequence: CAWSADELYEQYF. CDR3 DNA sequence: TGTGCCTGGAGCGCGGACGAGCTCTACGAGCAGTACTTC.

The chain joins TRBV7-6 to TRBJ2-2; D tentatively fits TRBD1 or TRBD2 (6 bases each). The germline V gene encodes CDR1 SGHVS and CDR2 FNYEAQ. This CDR3 is 15 amino acids long. The ends were cut back, 5 bases at V and 6 bases at J, with 16 bases in the middle. In DNA, the CDR3 is TGTGCCAGCAGCCCCGTGGGGGGCTGGGCCGGGGAGCTGTTTTTT. The encoded protein is CASSPVGGWAGELFF. The variable domain in full, with the rest retrieved from reference TRBV7-6 and TRBJ2-2, is GAGVSQSPRYKVTKRGQDVALRCDPISGHVSLYWYRQALGQGPEFLTYFNYEAQQDKSGLPNDRFSAERPEGSISTLTIQRTEQRDSAMYRCASSPVGGWAGELFFGEGSRLTVL.

J is TRBJ1-2 and V is TRBV2; D ambiguous. From germline, CDR1 is SNHLY and CDR2 FYNNEI. The CDR3 sequence is 14 residues long. Trimming pared 2 bases from V and 2 bases from J, leaving 9 bases between. For the CDR3, the DNA is TGTGCCAGCAGTGAATGGAGGGTCAACTATGGCTACACCTTC. It yields the protein CASSEWRVNYGYTF.

The genes are TRBV10-3 and TRBJ1-1; D might be TRBD1 (5 bases). This CDR3 comprises 16 residues. CDR1 is ENHRY and CDR2 is SYGVKD in the germline V gene. The V and J ends lost 10 bases and 1 base respectively, with 22 bases between them. CDR3 residues: CATLSGTNKENTEAFF. CDR3 bases: TGTGCCACCCTCTCCGGGACGAATAAAGAGAACACTGAAGCTTTCTTT.

This rearrangement joins TRBV4-2 to TRBJ2-3; D is perhaps TRBD1 (5 bases). Germline V gives CDR1 LGHNA, CDR2 YNFKEQ. V shed 3 bases and J shed 2 bases, with 9 bases lying between them. This CDR3 has 14 amino acids. The CDR3 is CASSHPGATDTQYF. The CDR3 DNA reads as TGTGCCAGCAGCCATCCTGGGGCCACAGATACGCAGTATTTT.

The CDR3 region has the DNA TGTGCCAGCAGCGCCTTTGGGACAGTGGACACTGAAGCTTTCTTT. Translated: CASSAFGTVDTEAFF. V is TRBV25-1 and J is TRBJ1-1; the match to TRBD1 covers 7 bases. Trimming removed 6 bases from V and 3 bases from J; junction bases left unmatched: 10. Germline loops: CDR1 MGHDK, CDR2 SYGVNS. The CDR3 covers 15 residues.

The rearrangement uses TRBV7-9 and TRBJ1-1, with D unresolved. The CDR3 has 14 amino acids. From germline, CDR1 is SEHNR and CDR2 FQNEAQ (reference sequence). Trimming stripped 1 base from V and 0 bases from J, with 6 bases between. CDR3 protein: CASSLGGMNTEAFF. Written as DNA, the CDR3 is TGTGCCAGCAGCTTAGGTGGGATGAACACTGAAGCTTTCTTT.

J is TRBJ2-7 and V is TRBV7-9, with D tentatively TRBD1 or TRBD2 (5 bases each). Germline V CDR1 and CDR2: SEHNR, FQNEAQ (reference sequence). Trimming shortened V by 4 bases and J by 2 bases, and 15 bases separated the two germline ends. The CDR3 length is 15 residues. CDR3 region: CASSSPIGGTYEQYF. CDR3 in DNA: TGTGCCAGCAGCTCCCCGATTGGGGGAACCTACGAGCAGTACTTC.

This clone was seen only once. V and J are TRBV15 and TRBJ2-3; no definite D call. CDR3 length: 17 amino acids. V lost 3 bases and J lost 0, with 16 bases in between. Germline V CDR1 and CDR2: LNHNV, YYDKDF (reference sequence). The CDR3 is CATSSPSSTRSTDTQYF. For the CDR3, the DNA is TGTGCCACCAGCAGCCCATCTAGTACTCGCAGCACAGATACGCAGTATTTT.

The chain recombines TRBV11-2 with TRBJ2-1, with D perhaps TRBD2 (6 bases). Trimming pared 2 bases from V and 5 bases from J, leaving 13 bases between. The CDR3 sequence is 15 residues long. Germline values: CDR1 SGHAT, CDR2 FQNNGV. CDR3 sequence (DNA): TGTGCCAGCAGCTTATTCGGGGGAAACGACAATGAGCAGTTCTTC. It is translated as CASSLFGGNDNEQFF.

V and J are TRBV5-3 and TRBJ1-5; D is perhaps TRBD1 (5 bases). TRBV5-3 is labeled an ORF, and its function is uncertain. The CDR3 is 15 amino acids. V dropped 4 bases and J dropped 1 base, with 12 bases sitting between them. This chain's CDR3 is CARSVPRDSNQPQHF. The DNA for the CDR3 is TGTGCCAGAAGCGTCCCCCGGGACAGCAATCAGCCCCAGCATTTT.

This clone has only one observation. This sequence joins TRBV5-6 and TRBJ1-1; a possible D gene is TRBD1 (5 bases). Trimming shortened V by 4 bases and J by 2 bases, and 18 bases separated the two germline ends. Germline values: CDR1 SGHDT, CDR2 YYEEEE. This CDR3 comprises 16 residues. The chain's CDR3 is CASSDVLGGLNTEAFF. The DNA for the CDR3 is TGTGCCAGCAGCGACGTGCTTGGGGGACTCAACACTGAAGCTTTCTTT.

This chain joins TRBV2 and TRBJ2-7, with D tentatively TRBD1 or TRBD2 (7 bases each). The CDR3 covers 13 residues. Trimming left V 10 bases short and J 4 bases short, with 17 bases between. CDR1 and CDR2 (germline): SNHLY, FYNNEI. In DNA, the CDR3 is TGTGCCATCCAGGGAGGGGGCAGATACGAGCAGTACTTC. It encodes CAIQGGGRYEQYF.

The chain recombines TRBV5-1 with TRBJ2-7; 8 nucleotides align to TRBD1. V dropped 4 bases and J dropped 5; count of bases not matched to a gene: 14. CDR3 size: 16 residues. Germline V CDR1 and CDR2: SGHRS, YFSETQ. The CDR3 region is CASSTLPGTGTDEQYF. CDR3 bases: TGCGCCAGCAGCACCCTCCCCGGGACAGGCACAGACGAGCAGTACTTC.

The chain employs TRBV6-5 and TRBJ2-3; a possible D gene is TRBD2 (5 bases). The CDR3 runs 15 residues. V shed 7 bases and J shed 3 bases, with 17 bases lying between them. The germline gives CDR1 MNHEY, CDR2 SVGAGI. The chain's CDR3 is CASTTTGSGTDTQYF. As DNA, the CDR3 is TGTGCCAGCACCACGACGGGGTCGGGGACAGATACGCAGTATTTT.

The chain employs TRBV7-7 and TRBJ1-1; the D is unclear. The CDR3 totals 13 residues. V lost 3 bases and J 1 base, leaving 6 bases between the germline ends. In germline, CDR1 is SSHAT, CDR2 FNYEAQ (reference sequence). The CDR3 region is CASSFGANTEAFF. CDR3 in DNA: TGTGCCAGCAGCTTTGGAGCGAACACTGAAGCTTTCTTT.

V is TRBV7-9 and J is TRBJ2-3, with D perhaps TRBD1 (5 bases). CDR3 length: 13 residues. Germline loops: CDR1 SEHNR, CDR2 FQNEAQ (reference sequence). V was clipped by 10 bases and J by 1 base, with 12 bases between them. As DNA, the CDR3 is TGTGCCACCAAGGGGTTCGGCACAGATACGCAGTATTTT. Protein sequence: CATKGFGTDTQYF. The full variable domain, in which reference TRBV7-9 and TRBJ2-3 provide the parts outside the CDR3, is DTGVSQNPRHKITKRGQNVTFRCDPISEHNRLYWYRQTLGQGPEFLTYFQNEAQLEKSRLLSDRFSAERPKGSFSTLEIQRTEQGDSAMYLCATKGFGTDTQYFGPGTRLTVL.